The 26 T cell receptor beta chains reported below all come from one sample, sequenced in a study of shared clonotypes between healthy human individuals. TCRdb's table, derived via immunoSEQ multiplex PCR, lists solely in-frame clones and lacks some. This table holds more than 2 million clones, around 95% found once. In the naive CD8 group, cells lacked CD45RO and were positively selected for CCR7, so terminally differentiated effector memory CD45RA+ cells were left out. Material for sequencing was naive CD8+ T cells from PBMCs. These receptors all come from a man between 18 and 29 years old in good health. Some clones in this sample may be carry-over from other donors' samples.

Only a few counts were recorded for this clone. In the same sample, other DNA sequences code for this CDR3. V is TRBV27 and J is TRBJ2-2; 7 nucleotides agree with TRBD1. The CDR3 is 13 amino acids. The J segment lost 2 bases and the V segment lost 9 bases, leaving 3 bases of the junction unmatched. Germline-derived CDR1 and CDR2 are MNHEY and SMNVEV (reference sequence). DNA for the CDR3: TGTGCCAGTAGGGACAGAAACACCGGGGAGCTGTTTTTT. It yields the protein CASRDRNTGELFF.

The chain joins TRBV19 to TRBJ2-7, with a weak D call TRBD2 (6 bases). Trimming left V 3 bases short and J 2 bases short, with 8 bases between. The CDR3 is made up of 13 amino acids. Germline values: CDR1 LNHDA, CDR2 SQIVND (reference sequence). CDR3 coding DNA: TGTGCCAGTAGTATGCGGGGTACCTACGAGCAGTACTTC. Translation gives CASSMRGTYEQYF.

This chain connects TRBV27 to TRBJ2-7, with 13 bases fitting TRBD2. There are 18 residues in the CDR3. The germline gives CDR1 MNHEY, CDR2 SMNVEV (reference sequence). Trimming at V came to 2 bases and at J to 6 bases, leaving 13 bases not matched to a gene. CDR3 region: CASSLSRLAGGPRGEQYF. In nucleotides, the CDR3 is TGTGCCAGCAGTTTAAGCAGACTAGCGGGAGGCCCCCGGGGCGAGCAGTACTTC.

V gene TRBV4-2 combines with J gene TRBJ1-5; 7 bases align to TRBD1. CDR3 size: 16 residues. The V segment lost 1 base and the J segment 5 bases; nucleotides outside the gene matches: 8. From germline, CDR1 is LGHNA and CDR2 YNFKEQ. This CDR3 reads CASSQVGQGEYQPQHF. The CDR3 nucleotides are TGTGCCAGCAGCCAAGTTGGCCAGGGGGAATATCAGCCCCAGCATTTT.

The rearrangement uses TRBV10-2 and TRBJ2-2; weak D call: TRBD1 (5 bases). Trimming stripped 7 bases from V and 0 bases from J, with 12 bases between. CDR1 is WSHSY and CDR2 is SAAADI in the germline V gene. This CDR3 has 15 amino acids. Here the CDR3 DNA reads TGCGCCAGCACATGGACACTTGCGAACACCGGGGAGCTGTTTTTT. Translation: CASTWTLANTGELFF.

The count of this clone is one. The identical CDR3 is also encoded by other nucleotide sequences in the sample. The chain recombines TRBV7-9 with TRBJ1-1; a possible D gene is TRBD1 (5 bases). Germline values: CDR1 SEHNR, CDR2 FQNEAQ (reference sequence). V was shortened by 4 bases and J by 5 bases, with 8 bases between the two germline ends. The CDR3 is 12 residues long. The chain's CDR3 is CASSSAGTEAFF. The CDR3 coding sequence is TGTGCCAGCAGCTCCGCAGGGACTGAAGCTTTCTTT.

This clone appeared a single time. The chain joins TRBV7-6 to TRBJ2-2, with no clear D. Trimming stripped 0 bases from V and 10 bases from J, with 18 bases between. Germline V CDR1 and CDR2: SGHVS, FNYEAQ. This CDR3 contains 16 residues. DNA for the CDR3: TGTGCCAGCAGCTTAGCGCCTCCAGACATAACTGCGGAGCTGTTTTTT. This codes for CASSLAPPDITAELFF.

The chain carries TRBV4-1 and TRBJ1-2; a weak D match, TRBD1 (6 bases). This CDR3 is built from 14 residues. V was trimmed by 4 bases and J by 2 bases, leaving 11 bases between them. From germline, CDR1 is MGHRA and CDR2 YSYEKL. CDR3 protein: CASSPDTGNYGYTF. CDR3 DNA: TGCGCCAGCAGCCCAGATACAGGGAACTATGGCTACACCTTC.

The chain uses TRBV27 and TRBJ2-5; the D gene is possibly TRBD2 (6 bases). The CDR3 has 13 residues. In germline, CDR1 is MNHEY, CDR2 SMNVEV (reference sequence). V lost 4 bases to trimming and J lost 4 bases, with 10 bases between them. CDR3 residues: CASSWGGVETQYF. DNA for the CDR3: TGTGCCAGCAGTTGGGGAGGAGTAGAGACCCAGTACTTC.

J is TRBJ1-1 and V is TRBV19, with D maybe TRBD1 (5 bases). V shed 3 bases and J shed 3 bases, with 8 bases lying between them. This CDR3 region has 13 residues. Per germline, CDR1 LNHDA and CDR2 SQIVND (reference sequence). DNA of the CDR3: TGTGCCAGTAGTATTGACAGCTACACTGAAGCTTTCTTT. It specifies CASSIDSYTEAFF.

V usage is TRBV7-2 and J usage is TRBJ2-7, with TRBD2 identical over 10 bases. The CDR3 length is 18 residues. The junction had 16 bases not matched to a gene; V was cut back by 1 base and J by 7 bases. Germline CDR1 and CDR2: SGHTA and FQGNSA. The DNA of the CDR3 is TGTGCCAGCAGCTTAGAAGTACTAGCGGGGTTGGAACGAGGAGAGCAGTACTTC. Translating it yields CASSLEVLAGLERGEQYF. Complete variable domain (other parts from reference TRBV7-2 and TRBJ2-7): GAGVSQSPSNKVTEKGKDVELRCDPISGHTALYWYRQSLGQGLEFLIYFQGNSAPDKSGLPSDRFSAERTGGSVSTLTIQRTQQEDSAVYLCASSLEVLAGLERGEQYFGPGTRLTVT.

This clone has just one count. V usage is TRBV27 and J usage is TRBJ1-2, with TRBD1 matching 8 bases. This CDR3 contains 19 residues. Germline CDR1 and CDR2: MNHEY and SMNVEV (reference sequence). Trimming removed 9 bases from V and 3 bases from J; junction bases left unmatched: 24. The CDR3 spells CASRETRTTGGRLDYGYTF. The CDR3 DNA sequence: TGTGCCAGTCGGGAGACACGTACTACAGGGGGACGGTTGGACTATGGCTACACCTTC.

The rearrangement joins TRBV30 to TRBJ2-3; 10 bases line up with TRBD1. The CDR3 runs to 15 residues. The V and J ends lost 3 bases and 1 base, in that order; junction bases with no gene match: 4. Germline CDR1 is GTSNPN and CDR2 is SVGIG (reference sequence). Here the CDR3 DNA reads TGTGCCTGGAGAGGAGGGACAGGGGGCACAGATACGCAGTATTTT. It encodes CAWRGGTGGTDTQYF.

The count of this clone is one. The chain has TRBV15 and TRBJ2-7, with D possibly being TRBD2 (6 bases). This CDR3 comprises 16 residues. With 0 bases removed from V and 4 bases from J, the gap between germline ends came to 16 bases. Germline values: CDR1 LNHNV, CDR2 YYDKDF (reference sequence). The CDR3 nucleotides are TGTGCCACCAGCAGAGATAGCCCCCCGGGAGATTACGAGCAGTACTTC. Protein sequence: CATSRDSPPGDYEQYF.

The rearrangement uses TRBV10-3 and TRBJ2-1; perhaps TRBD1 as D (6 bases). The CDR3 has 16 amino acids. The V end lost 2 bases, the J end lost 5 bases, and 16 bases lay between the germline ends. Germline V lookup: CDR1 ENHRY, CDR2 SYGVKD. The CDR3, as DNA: TGTGCCATCAGTGAGCCGGACAGCCTCGCGGACAATGAGCAGTTCTTC. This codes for CAISEPDSLADNEQFF.

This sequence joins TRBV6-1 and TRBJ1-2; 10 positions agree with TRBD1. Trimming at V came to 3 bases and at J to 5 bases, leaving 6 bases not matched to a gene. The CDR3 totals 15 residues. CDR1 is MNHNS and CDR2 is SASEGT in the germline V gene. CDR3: CASSDRDRGSYGYTF. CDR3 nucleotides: TGTGCCAGCAGTGACAGGGACAGGGGTTCATATGGCTACACCTTC.

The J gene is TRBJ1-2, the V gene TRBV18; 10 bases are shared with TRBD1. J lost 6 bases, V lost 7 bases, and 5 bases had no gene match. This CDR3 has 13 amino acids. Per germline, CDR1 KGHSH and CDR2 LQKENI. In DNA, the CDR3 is TGTGCCAGCTTCGGGACAGGGGTTCATGGCTACACCTTC. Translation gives CASFGTGVHGYTF.

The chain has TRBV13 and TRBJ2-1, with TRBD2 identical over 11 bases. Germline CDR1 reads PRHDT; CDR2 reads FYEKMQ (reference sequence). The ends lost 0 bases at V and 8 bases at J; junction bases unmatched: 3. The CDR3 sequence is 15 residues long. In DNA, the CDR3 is TGTGCCAGCAGCTTAGGGACTAGCGGGAACGATGAGCAGTTCTTC. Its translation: CASSLGTSGNDEQFF.

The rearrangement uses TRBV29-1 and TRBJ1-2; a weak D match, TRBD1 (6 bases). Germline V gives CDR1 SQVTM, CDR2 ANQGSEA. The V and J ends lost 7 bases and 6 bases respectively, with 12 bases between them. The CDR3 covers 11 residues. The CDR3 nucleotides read TGCAGCGCCTGGACAGCCCATGGCTACACCTTC. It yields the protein CSAWTAHGYTF.

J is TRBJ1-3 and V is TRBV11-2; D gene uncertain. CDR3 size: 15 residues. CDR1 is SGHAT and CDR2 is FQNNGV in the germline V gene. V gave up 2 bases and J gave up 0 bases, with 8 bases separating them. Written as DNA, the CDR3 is TGTGCCAGCAGCTTAACGGGAAGCTCTGGAAACACCATATATTTT. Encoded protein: CASSLTGSSGNTIYF.

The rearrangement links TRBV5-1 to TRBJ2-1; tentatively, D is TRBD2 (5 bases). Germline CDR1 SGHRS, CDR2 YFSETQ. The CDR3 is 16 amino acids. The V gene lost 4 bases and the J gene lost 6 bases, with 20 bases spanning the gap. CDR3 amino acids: CASSPARTGPGNEQFF. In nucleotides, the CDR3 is TGCGCCAGCAGCCCCGCCCGGACTGGACCGGGCAATGAGCAGTTCTTC.

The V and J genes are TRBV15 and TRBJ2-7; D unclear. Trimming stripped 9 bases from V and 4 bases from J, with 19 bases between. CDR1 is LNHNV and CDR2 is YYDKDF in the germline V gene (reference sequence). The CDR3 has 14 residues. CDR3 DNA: TGTGCCACAGCCGCAGGACGGAAACTATACGAGCAGTACTTC. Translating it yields CATAAGRKLYEQYF.

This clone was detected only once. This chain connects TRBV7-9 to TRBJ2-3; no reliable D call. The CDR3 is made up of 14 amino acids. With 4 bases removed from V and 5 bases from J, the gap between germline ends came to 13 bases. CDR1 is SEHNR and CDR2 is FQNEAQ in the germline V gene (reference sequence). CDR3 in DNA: TGTGCCAGCAGCTCGACGTCCTGGGTAGATACGCAGTATTTT. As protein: CASSSTSWVDTQYF.

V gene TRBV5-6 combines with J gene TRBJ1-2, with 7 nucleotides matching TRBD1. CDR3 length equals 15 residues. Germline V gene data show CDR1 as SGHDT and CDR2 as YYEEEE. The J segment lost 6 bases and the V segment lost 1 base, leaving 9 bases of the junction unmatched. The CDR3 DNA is TGTGCCAGCAGCTTGTATACCGGGACAGTAGATGGCTACACCTTC. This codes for CASSLYTGTVDGYTF.

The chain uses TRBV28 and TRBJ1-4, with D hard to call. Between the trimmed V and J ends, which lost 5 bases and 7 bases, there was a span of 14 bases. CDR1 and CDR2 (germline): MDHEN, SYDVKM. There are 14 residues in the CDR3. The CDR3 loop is CASSAGRAPEKLFF. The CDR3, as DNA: TGTGCCAGCAGTGCTGGGCGCGCCCCTGAAAAACTGTTTTTT.

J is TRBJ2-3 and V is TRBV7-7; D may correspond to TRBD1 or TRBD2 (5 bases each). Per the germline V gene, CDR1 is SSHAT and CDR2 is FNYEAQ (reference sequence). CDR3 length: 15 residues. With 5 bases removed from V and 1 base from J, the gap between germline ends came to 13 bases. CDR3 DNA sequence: TGTGCCAGCAGCCGGGACCGCCCAGGCACAGATACGCAGTATTTT. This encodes CASSRDRPGTDTQYF.